A selection of T cell receptor beta chains follows, all from one sample in a study of post-analysis software for immune sequencing data. TCRdb independently ran MiXCR on the PCR reads; one entry per CDR3 protein. The sample shows around 500,000 distinct CDR3 sequences, around 31% of them seen only once. The source material was blood. Every receptor here comes from a girl under 18 with multiple sclerosis. Each CDR3 is given with its conserved first and last residue. Each record gives: J gene, D gene, clone size, V gene, CDR3 protein, CDR3 DNA. A D gene is named only where the DNA matches it firmly. Size tells how often a clone was seen (once, few, many) or the class of an expanded clone, and some rows leave it out.

j_call: TRBJ1-2
d_call: -
clone_size: -
v_call: TRBV6-5
cdr3_aa: CASSYPGLPRDGYTF
cdr3_nt: TGTGCCAGCAGTTACCCTGGACTCCCGAGGGATGGCTACACCTTC

j_call: TRBJ2-5
d_call: -
clone_size: few
v_call: TRBV20-1
cdr3_aa: CSARDLALGVETQYF
cdr3_nt: TGCAGTGCTAGAGATCTGGCTCTCGGGGTCGAGACCCAGTACTTC

j_call: TRBJ2-5
d_call: -
clone_size: -
v_call: TRBV9
cdr3_aa: CASSVTRGGETQYF
cdr3_nt: TGTGCCAGCAGCGTCACCAGGGGGGGAGAGACCCAGTACTTC

j_call: TRBJ2-1
d_call: TRBD2
clone_size: few
v_call: TRBV20-1
cdr3_aa: CSASDHRAGGYNEQFF
cdr3_nt: TGCAGTGCTAGTGACCACAGAGCGGGAGGCTACAATGAGCAGTTCTTC

j_call: TRBJ2-4
d_call: TRBD1
clone_size: few
v_call: TRBV27
cdr3_aa: CASSSPPRNRGGIQYF
cdr3_nt: TGTGCCAGCAGTTCCCCCCCCCGAAACAGGGGTGGCATTCAGTACTTC

j_call: TRBJ2-1
d_call: -
clone_size: many
v_call: TRBV5-1
cdr3_aa: CASSLGGDYNEQFF
cdr3_nt: TGCGCCAGCAGCTTGGGGGGGGACTACAATGAGCAGTTCTTC

j_call: TRBJ1-1
d_call: -
clone_size: once
v_call: TRBV29-1
cdr3_aa: CSVQRDTEAFF
cdr3_nt: TGCAGCGTTCAGAGGGACACTGAAGCTTTCTTT

j_call: TRBJ2-4
d_call: -
clone_size: few
v_call: TRBV20-1
cdr3_aa: CSAHPGRVDKNIQYF
cdr3_nt: TGCAGTGCCCACCCCGGGCGGGTCGACAAAAACATTCAGTACTTC

j_call: TRBJ2-1
d_call: TRBD2
clone_size: few
v_call: TRBV7-2
cdr3_aa: CASSLTSGVYNEQFF
cdr3_nt: TGTGCCAGCAGCTTGACTAGCGGGGTCTACAATGAGCAGTTCTTC

j_call: TRBJ2-2
d_call: TRBD2
clone_size: few
v_call: TRBV6-6
cdr3_aa: CASRVAGDRSGELFF
cdr3_nt: TGTGCCAGCAGGGTAGCGGGGGATCGTTCCGGGGAGCTGTTTTTT

j_call: TRBJ1-5
d_call: -
clone_size: few
v_call: TRBV5-1
cdr3_aa: CASSPDGLSNQPQHF
cdr3_nt: TGCGCCAGCAGCCCGGACGGCCTTAGCAATCAGCCCCAGCATTTT

j_call: TRBJ2-5
d_call: -
clone_size: few
v_call: TRBV6-1
cdr3_aa: CASSEARTTQETQYF
cdr3_nt: TGTGCCAGCAGTGAAGCGAGGACTACCCAAGAGACCCAGTACTTC

j_call: TRBJ1-1
d_call: -
clone_size: few
v_call: TRBV5-1
cdr3_aa: CASSQNTEAFF
cdr3_nt: TGCGCCAGCAGCCAGAACACTGAAGCTTTCTTT

j_call: TRBJ2-1
d_call: TRBD2
clone_size: -
v_call: TRBV3-1
cdr3_aa: CASSHPGLAGEGGQFF
cdr3_nt: TGTGCCAGCAGCCACCCTGGACTAGCGGGGGAGGGGGGGCAGTTCTTC

j_call: TRBJ1-5
d_call: TRBD1
clone_size: -
v_call: TRBV7-2
cdr3_aa: CASSPGTGFNQPQHF
cdr3_nt: TGTGCCAGCAGCCCCGGGACAGGGTTCAATCAGCCCCAGCATTTT

j_call: TRBJ2-2
d_call: -
clone_size: -
v_call: TRBV12-3/TRBV12-4
cdr3_aa: CASSFYRGKSGELFF
cdr3_nt: TGTGCCAGCAGTTTTTATAGGGGGAAGTCCGGGGAGCTGTTTTTT

j_call: TRBJ1-4
d_call: TRBD1
clone_size: -
v_call: TRBV7-9
cdr3_aa: CASSLRTGGDEKLFF
cdr3_nt: TGTGCCAGCAGCCTACGGACAGGGGGCGACGAAAAACTGTTTTTT

j_call: TRBJ1-2
d_call: TRBD1
clone_size: few
v_call: TRBV12-3/TRBV12-4
cdr3_aa: CASSRRDRGYGYTF
cdr3_nt: TGTGCCAGCAGTCGCCGGGACAGGGGGTATGGCTACACCTTC

j_call: TRBJ2-4
d_call: TRBD2
clone_size: few
v_call: TRBV7-6
cdr3_aa: CASSLRPSGGRSIQYF
cdr3_nt: TGTGCCAGCAGCTTAAGGCCTAGCGGGGGGAGGAGCATTCAGTACTTC

j_call: TRBJ1-4
d_call: -
clone_size: once
v_call: TRBV28
cdr3_aa: CASIPGGGEKLFF
cdr3_nt: TGTGCCAGCATTCCCGGGGGAGGCGAAAAACTGTTTTTT

j_call: TRBJ2-5
d_call: TRBD2
clone_size: -
v_call: TRBV13
cdr3_aa: CASSSEAGLQETQYF
cdr3_nt: TGTGCCAGCAGCTCCGAAGCGGGGCTCCAAGAGACCCAGTACTTC

j_call: TRBJ2-1
d_call: -
clone_size: -
v_call: TRBV5-6
cdr3_aa: CASSLVTFLSSYNEQFF
cdr3_nt: TGTGCCAGCAGCTTGGTAACGTTTTTGAGCTCCTACAATGAGCAGTTCTTC

j_call: TRBJ2-1
d_call: TRBD1
clone_size: few
v_call: TRBV10-1
cdr3_aa: CASSESRTGGYNEQFF
cdr3_nt: TGCGCCAGCAGTGAGTCAAGGACAGGGGGCTACAATGAGCAGTTCTTC

j_call: TRBJ1-1
d_call: TRBD1
clone_size: -
v_call: TRBV5-5
cdr3_aa: CASSLVGRGKTEAFF
cdr3_nt: TGTGCCAGCAGCTTGGTCGGCAGGGGGAAGACTGAAGCTTTCTTT

j_call: TRBJ2-5
d_call: TRBD1
clone_size: -
v_call: TRBV20-1
cdr3_aa: CSASSLGQGVQETQYF
cdr3_nt: TGCAGTGCTAGTAGCCTGGGACAGGGGGTTCAAGAGACCCAGTACTTC

j_call: TRBJ1-1
d_call: TRBD1
clone_size: -
v_call: TRBV20-1
cdr3_aa: CSARQGGNTEAFF
cdr3_nt: TGCAGTGCTAGACAGGGGGGGAACACTGAAGCTTTCTTT

j_call: TRBJ2-5
d_call: -
clone_size: -
v_call: TRBV6-5
cdr3_aa: CASSYSFGLQETQYF
cdr3_nt: TGTGCCAGCAGTTACTCATTTGGACTCCAAGAGACCCAGTACTTC

j_call: TRBJ2-5
d_call: TRBD2
clone_size: -
v_call: TRBV15
cdr3_aa: CATRESSGGLAETQYF
cdr3_nt: TGTGCCACCAGGGAGAGTAGCGGGGGACTTGCAGAGACCCAGTACTTC

j_call: TRBJ2-1
d_call: TRBD2
clone_size: -
v_call: TRBV6-6
cdr3_aa: CAGSYSLTTSGGNEQFF
cdr3_nt: TGTGCCGGCAGTTACTCGCTGACCACTAGCGGGGGGAATGAGCAGTTCTTC

j_call: TRBJ2-7
d_call: -
clone_size: -
v_call: TRBV7-9
cdr3_aa: CASSYDWTYEQYF
cdr3_nt: TGTGCCAGCAGCTACGATTGGACCTACGAGCAGTACTTC

j_call: TRBJ2-1
d_call: -
clone_size: few
v_call: TRBV29-1
cdr3_aa: CSVDRDTEQFF
cdr3_nt: TGCAGCGTTGACAGGGATACTGAGCAGTTCTTC

j_call: TRBJ1-6
d_call: -
clone_size: -
v_call: TRBV25-1
cdr3_aa: CASSDRRANSPLHF
cdr3_nt: TGTGCCAGCAGTGATCGCAGGGCAAATTCACCCCTCCACTTT

j_call: TRBJ1-4
d_call: -
clone_size: -
v_call: TRBV19
cdr3_aa: CASATGTALEKLFF
cdr3_nt: TGTGCCAGTGCGACCGGGACGGCATTGGAAAAACTGTTTTTT

j_call: TRBJ1-1
d_call: -
clone_size: few
v_call: TRBV6-2/TRBV6-3
cdr3_aa: CASSRGQQAFF
cdr3_nt: TGTGCCAGTTCCCGGGGCCAACAAGCTTTCTTT

j_call: TRBJ2-3
d_call: -
clone_size: -
v_call: TRBV18
cdr3_aa: CASSPRANGTDTQYF
cdr3_nt: TGTGCCAGCTCACCGCGGGCGAATGGCACAGATACGCAGTATTTT

j_call: TRBJ2-7
d_call: TRBD1
clone_size: few
v_call: TRBV7-2
cdr3_aa: CASSWTGTGLIEQYF
cdr3_nt: TGTGCCAGCAGCTGGACCGGGACAGGATTAATCGAGCAGTACTTC

j_call: TRBJ2-1
d_call: TRBD2
clone_size: many
v_call: TRBV5-1
cdr3_aa: CASSSGTSGGAYNEQFF
cdr3_nt: TGTGCCAGCAGTTCCGGGACTAGCGGGGGGGCCTACAATGAGCAGTTCTTC

j_call: TRBJ1-1
d_call: TRBD1
clone_size: -
v_call: TRBV7-2
cdr3_aa: CASSLGGGVGPNTEAFF
cdr3_nt: TGTGCCAGCAGCTTAGGAGGGGGCGTTGGACCGAACACTGAAGCTTTCTTT

j_call: TRBJ2-5
d_call: -
clone_size: many
v_call: TRBV11-2
cdr3_aa: CASSLDRVETQYF
cdr3_nt: TGTGCCAGCAGCTTAGACAGAGTAGAGACCCAGTACTTC

j_call: TRBJ1-2
d_call: -
clone_size: -
v_call: TRBV2
cdr3_aa: CASSSVRVDGYTF
cdr3_nt: TGTGCCAGCAGCAGTGTCAGGGTGGATGGCTACACCTTC

j_call: TRBJ1-1
d_call: -
clone_size: -
v_call: TRBV7-8
cdr3_aa: CASSRPVAEAFF
cdr3_nt: TGTGCCAGCAGCCGGCCAGTAGCTGAAGCTTTCTTT

j_call: TRBJ2-5
d_call: TRBD2
clone_size: few
v_call: TRBV29-1
cdr3_aa: CSAGSGEETQYF
cdr3_nt: TGCAGCGCTGGAAGCGGGGAAGAGACCCAGTACTTC

j_call: TRBJ2-7
d_call: -
clone_size: -
v_call: TRBV29-1
cdr3_aa: CSATGRNNPYEQYF
cdr3_nt: TGCAGCGCAACGGGACGGAATAACCCCTACGAGCAGTACTTC

j_call: TRBJ1-5
d_call: TRBD1
clone_size: few
v_call: TRBV12-3/TRBV12-4
cdr3_aa: CASSYTGVNQPQHF
cdr3_nt: TGTGCCAGCAGTTACACAGGGGTAAACCAGCCCCAGCATTTT

j_call: TRBJ2-4
d_call: TRBD2
clone_size: -
v_call: TRBV5-1
cdr3_aa: CASSLAGLAEKNIQYF
cdr3_nt: TGCGCCAGCAGCTTGGCCGGGCTAGCGGAAAAAAACATTCAGTACTTC

j_call: TRBJ1-3
d_call: -
clone_size: -
v_call: TRBV20-1
cdr3_aa: CAKRDGSSGNTIYF
cdr3_nt: TGCGCAAAACGGGACGGAAGCTCTGGAAACACCATATATTTT

j_call: TRBJ2-1
d_call: TRBD2
clone_size: -
v_call: TRBV5-1
cdr3_aa: CASSRGLAGYNEQFF
cdr3_nt: TGCGCCAGCAGCCGAGGACTAGCGGGTTACAATGAGCAGTTCTTC

j_call: TRBJ2-7
d_call: TRBD1
clone_size: many
v_call: TRBV10-3
cdr3_aa: CAIRSTGSYEQYF
cdr3_nt: TGTGCCATCAGATCGACAGGGTCCTACGAGCAGTACTTC

j_call: TRBJ2-6
d_call: -
clone_size: few
v_call: TRBV12-3/TRBV12-4
cdr3_aa: CASSLVLGGSTF
cdr3_nt: TGTGCCAGCAGTTTAGTTCTAGGGGGATCGACTTTC

j_call: TRBJ1-5
d_call: -
clone_size: few
v_call: TRBV4-1
cdr3_aa: CASSQDPVPNQPQHF
cdr3_nt: TGCGCCAGCAGCCAAGATCCGGTTCCCAATCAGCCCCAGCATTTT

j_call: TRBJ2-3
d_call: -
clone_size: -
v_call: TRBV7-9
cdr3_aa: CASTLSTDTQYF
cdr3_nt: TGTGCCAGCACCCTTAGCACAGATACGCAGTATTTT

j_call: TRBJ2-7
d_call: TRBD1
clone_size: few
v_call: TRBV9
cdr3_aa: CASSTRDRDEQYF
cdr3_nt: TGTGCCAGCAGCACCCGGGACAGGGACGAGCAGTACTTC

j_call: TRBJ2-3
d_call: -
clone_size: -
v_call: TRBV20-1
cdr3_aa: CSASIADTQYF
cdr3_nt: TGCAGTGCTAGTATAGCAGATACGCAGTATTTT

j_call: TRBJ2-7
d_call: TRBD2
clone_size: -
v_call: TRBV20-1
cdr3_aa: CSASPAGASYEQYF
cdr3_nt: TGCAGTGCTAGCCCAGCGGGGGCCTCCTACGAGCAGTACTTC

j_call: TRBJ2-1
d_call: TRBD2
clone_size: -
v_call: TRBV11-3
cdr3_aa: CASSLSGGPSNEQFF
cdr3_nt: TGTGCCAGCAGCCTTAGCGGGGGGCCCTCCAATGAGCAGTTCTTC

j_call: TRBJ2-3
d_call: TRBD2
clone_size: -
v_call: TRBV5-1
cdr3_aa: CASSPRTSGASDTQYF
cdr3_nt: TGCGCCAGCAGCCCCCGGACTAGCGGGGCCTCAGATACGCAGTATTTT

j_call: TRBJ1-2
d_call: TRBD1
clone_size: few
v_call: TRBV7-8
cdr3_aa: CASSIGQGADGYTF
cdr3_nt: TGTGCCAGCAGCATCGGACAGGGGGCTGATGGCTACACCTTC